These 21 T cell receptor beta chains were sequenced from one sample in a study of T cell repertoires in cytomegalovirus infection. One entry per CDR3 protein, called by TCRdb with MiXCR from the reads. There are around 120,000 distinct CDR3 sequences in the sample; roughly a quarter occur only once, and roughly 35% lies in the top ten. Antigen specificity for these receptors is unknown. Sequenced material: PBMCs, sequenced either directly or after in vitro stimulation (not recorded which). These receptors were collected from a human donor in good health (CMV status not recorded). Some clones in this sample may be carry-over from other donors' samples.

This clonotype has ten or more counts. This chain connects TRBV7-2 to TRBJ2-3; D is possibly TRBD2 (6 bases). V lost 6 bases and J 0 bases, leaving 13 bases between the germline ends. Germline V gives CDR1 SGHTA, CDR2 FQGNSA. This CDR3 is 15 amino acids long. Here the CDR3 reads CASSDSGYSTDTQYF. The CDR3 coding sequence is TGTGCCAGCAGTGACAGCGGGTATAGCACAGATACGCAGTATTTT.

This clonotype was detected a few times. The chain combines TRBV11-2 with TRBJ2-4; 9 nucleotides align to TRBD1. CDR1 SGHAT and CDR2 FQNNGV come from the germline V gene. The CDR3 length is 18 residues. V lost 5 bases, J lost 0 bases, and 11 bases stayed unmatched. The CDR3 is CASSPQLRDRVAKNIQYF. DNA for the CDR3: TGTGCCAGCAGCCCACAGCTCCGGGACAGGGTAGCCAAAAACATTCAGTACTTC.

V usage is TRBV27 and J usage is TRBJ2-2, with 8 nucleotides matching TRBD2. Germline lookup yields CDR1 MNHEY and CDR2 SMNVEV (reference sequence). CDR3 length equals 14 residues. V shed 10 bases, J shed 6 bases, and the junction held 10 bases outside the gene matches. CDR3 DNA sequence: TGTGCCACCGCCGGGAGGGATGCTCCCGGGGAGCTGTTTTTT. Translated: CATAGRDAPGELFF.

V usage is TRBV7-2 and J usage is TRBJ1-2; D uncertain. Trimming cost V 5 bases and J 5 bases, with 15 bases left between them. Germline-derived CDR1 and CDR2 are SGHTA and FQGNSA. CDR3 size: 14 residues. The CDR3 reads CASSPRISGYGYTF. The CDR3 DNA reads TGTGCCAGCAGCCCCCGAATTAGCGGGTATGGCTACACCTTC.

CDR3 protein: CASSLSRGNSGNTIYF. CDR3 DNA: TGTGCCAGCAGCTTAAGCAGGGGCAACTCTGGAAACACCATATATTTT. This chain connects TRBV7-9 to TRBJ1-3, with D possibly matching TRBD1 (6 bases). The CDR3 consists of 16 residues. Germline CDR1 is SEHNR and CDR2 is FQNEAQ (reference sequence). The ends were cut back, 2 bases at V and 0 bases at J, with 11 bases in the middle.

The V call is TRBV7-2, the J call TRBJ2-1, with D possibly TRBD2 on 6 matching bases. This CDR3 spans 13 amino acids. V was trimmed by 5 bases and J by 9 bases, leaving 14 bases between them. CDR1 and CDR2 from the germline V gene are SGHTA and FQGNSA. CDR3 region: CASSNQRDSEQFF. The CDR3 region has the DNA TGTGCCAGCAGCAATCAGAGGGACTCTGAGCAGTTCTTC.

This clonotype was seen more than once but under ten times. The chain uses TRBV7-2 and TRBJ1-1, with D tentatively TRBD1 (5 bases). The CDR3 length is 14 residues. The V gene's germline CDR1 is SGHTA and CDR2 FQGNSA. Deletions cut 8 bases from V and 6 bases from J, with 19 bases between. The CDR3 loop reads CASGLQGFRPEAFF. For the CDR3, the DNA is TGTGCCAGCGGGCTTCAGGGTTTTCGCCCTGAAGCTTTCTTT.

This clonotype came up a few times. The chain joins TRBV7-2 to TRBJ2-5; D remains unclear. Germline-derived CDR1 and CDR2 are SGHTA and FQGNSA. The CDR3 is made up of 15 amino acids. V was pared by 0 bases and J by 5 bases, with 13 bases between. The CDR3 is CASSLAGGPGETQYF. The CDR3 nucleotides read TGTGCCAGCAGCTTAGCAGGCGGACCTGGGGAGACCCAGTACTTC.

This chain uses TRBV11-2 with TRBJ1-4; D call uncertain. The length of the CDR3 is 13 residues. Between the trimmed V and J ends, which lost 0 bases and 5 bases, there was a span of 4 bases. Germline values: CDR1 SGHAT, CDR2 FQNNGV. The CDR3 DNA reads TGTGCCAGCAGCTTAGATAACAATGAAAAACTGTTTTTT. It translates to CASSLDNNEKLFF.

This clonotype was seen many times. The genes are TRBV6-1 and TRBJ2-7, with 9 bases lining up with TRBD1. The CDR3 is made up of 14 amino acids. Germline V lookup: CDR1 MNHNS, CDR2 SASEGT. Trimming cost V 5 bases and J 4 bases; bases outside gene matches: 6. The CDR3 is CASSFGTGRYEQYF. The CDR3 region has the DNA TGTGCCAGCAGTTTCGGGACAGGGCGTTACGAGCAGTACTTC.

The chain couples TRBV9 to TRBJ2-7, with TRBD1 identical over 10 bases. V lost 2 bases, J lost 7 bases, and 6 bases stayed unmatched. The CDR3 totals 14 residues. Germline-derived CDR1 and CDR2 are SGDLS and YYNGEE. DNA for the CDR3: TGTGCCAGCAGCGTCTTCGACAGGGGGCGTGAGCAGTACTTC. It codes for CASSVFDRGREQYF.

The chain links TRBV24-1 to TRBJ2-3; D remains ambiguous. The V and J ends lost 0 bases and 2 bases respectively, with 11 bases between them. The CDR3 is made up of 16 amino acids. Germline CDR1 reads KGHDR; CDR2 reads SFDVKD. The CDR3 loop reads CATSDLKFPATDTQYF. CDR3 bases: TGTGCCACCAGTGATTTGAAATTCCCCGCCACAGATACGCAGTATTTT.

This clonotype was found a few times. The chain combines TRBV9 with TRBJ2-1, with TRBD2 matching 7 bases. The ends lost 0 bases at V and 15 bases at J; junction bases unmatched: 18. CDR3 size: 16 residues. Germline lookup yields CDR1 SGDLS and CDR2 YYNGEE. The CDR3 sequence: CASSVDPGGRFGGGFF. The CDR3 DNA follows: TGTGCCAGCAGCGTAGATCCCGGCGGAAGATTTGGCGGGGGGTTCTTC.

This clonotype was seen more than once but under ten times. This chain links TRBV7-8 with TRBJ2-2, with unresolved D. The CDR3 is 12 residues long. Trimming removed 5 bases from V and 7 bases from J, with 8 bases in between. Germline CDR1 SGHVS, CDR2 FQNEAQ. This CDR3 is CASSPRLGELFF. As DNA, the CDR3 is TGTGCCAGCAGCCCACGTCTCGGGGAGCTGTTTTTT.

This clonotype appeared many times. V usage is TRBV7-9 and J usage is TRBJ2-7; D remains ambiguous. This CDR3 spans 17 amino acids. The germline V and J ends were trimmed by 0 bases and 0 bases, with 15 bases remaining between them. CDR1 is SEHNR, CDR2 FQNEAQ, per germline (reference sequence). For the CDR3, the DNA is TGTGCCAGCAGCTTAGCTACAGCCTACAGTAGCTCCTACGAGCAGTACGTC. Its protein product is CASSLATAYSSSYEQYV.

The rearrangement links TRBV4-1 to TRBJ2-7; D unresolved. The V and J ends lost 0 bases and 2 bases respectively, with 11 bases between them. The CDR3 loop spans 15 amino acids. The germline V gene has CDR1 MGHRA and CDR2 YSYEKL. The CDR3 DNA reads TGCGCCAGCAGCCAAGATACGGGCCCGACCTACGAGCAGTACGTC. Translated, it gives CASSQDTGPTYEQYV.

The chain employs TRBV5-8 and TRBJ2-2; a weak D match, TRBD2 (5 bases). CDR3 length: 13 amino acids. The germline gives CDR1 SGHTS, CDR2 YDEGEE. V lost 0 bases and J 8 bases, leaving 8 bases between the germline ends. This CDR3 reads CASSLVTGGELFF. The DNA of the CDR3 is TGTGCCAGCAGCTTGGTCACGGGAGGGGAGCTGTTTTTT.

This clonotype was found many times. The rearrangement uses TRBV7-8 and TRBJ1-6, with 7 bases matching TRBD1. Looked up from germline, CDR1 is SGHVS and CDR2 is FQNEAQ. V shed 2 bases, J shed 9 bases, and the junction held 7 bases outside the gene matches. The CDR3 consists of 15 residues. The CDR3 DNA sequence: TGTGCCAGCAGCTTACGACAGGGTTGGGGTTCACCCCTCCACTTT. Its translation: CASSLRQGWGSPLHF.

The chain recombines TRBV15 with TRBJ2-7; D is possibly TRBD2 (6 bases). CDR3 size: 15 residues. Germline loops: CDR1 LNHNV, CDR2 YYDKDF (reference sequence). V lost 0 bases to trimming and J lost 4 bases, with 13 bases between them. CDR3 region: CATSRDRGKVYEQYF. The CDR3 DNA reads TGTGCCACCAGCAGAGATCGCGGGAAAGTATACGAGCAGTACTTC.

This clonotype has more than one count but fewer than ten. This sequence joins TRBV10-3 and TRBJ2-5; 9 bases agree with TRBD2. Germline trimming cut 5 bases from V and 5 bases from J; bases unmatched to any gene: 9. Germline V CDR1 and CDR2: ENHRY, SYGVKD. This CDR3 is built from 15 residues. The CDR3 protein is CAISILAGASETQYF. The CDR3 DNA is TGTGCCATCAGTATACTAGCGGGTGCTTCGGAGACCCAGTACTTC.

The rearrangement uses TRBV28 and TRBJ2-7; 9 bases line up with TRBD1. Per germline, CDR1 MDHEN and CDR2 SYDVKM. CDR3 length: 16 residues. The J segment lost 7 bases and the V segment lost 0 bases, leaving 10 bases of the junction unmatched. CDR3 loop: CASSLWGGQGGWEQYF. DNA of the CDR3: TGTGCCAGCAGTTTATGGGGGGGACAGGGTGGATGGGAGCAGTACTTC.